Ten or more counts support the clone carrying this T cell receptor (beta chain). These data belong to a study of blood T cell repertoires in COVID-19. The overall study: Both acute and convalescent COVID-19 samples were obtained from the United States, Italy and Spain.

As processed by the authors: Reference gene primers were amplified, and this amplification served to estimate nucleated cell counts. The data were produced by immunoSEQ multiplex PCR, yet TCRdb's version contains in-frame clones alone and is incomplete. V and J calls and clone size are copied from that table; D and trimming were computed from the DNA. The data contain around 280,000 clones, approximately 86% of them singletons. Germline CDR1 is MGHDK and CDR2 is SYGVNS. V lost 7 bases and J lost 7, with 11 bases in between. This CDR3 is built from 12 residues. The source material was peripheral blood. V is TRBV25-1 and J is TRBJ2-1; a weak D match, TRBD2 (5 bases). The sequence came from a woman between 50 and 59 years old who had recovered from COVID-19. The CDR3 loop reads CASMLARNEQFF. CDR3 bases: TGTGCCAGCATGTTAGCGAGAAATGAGCAGTTCTTC.